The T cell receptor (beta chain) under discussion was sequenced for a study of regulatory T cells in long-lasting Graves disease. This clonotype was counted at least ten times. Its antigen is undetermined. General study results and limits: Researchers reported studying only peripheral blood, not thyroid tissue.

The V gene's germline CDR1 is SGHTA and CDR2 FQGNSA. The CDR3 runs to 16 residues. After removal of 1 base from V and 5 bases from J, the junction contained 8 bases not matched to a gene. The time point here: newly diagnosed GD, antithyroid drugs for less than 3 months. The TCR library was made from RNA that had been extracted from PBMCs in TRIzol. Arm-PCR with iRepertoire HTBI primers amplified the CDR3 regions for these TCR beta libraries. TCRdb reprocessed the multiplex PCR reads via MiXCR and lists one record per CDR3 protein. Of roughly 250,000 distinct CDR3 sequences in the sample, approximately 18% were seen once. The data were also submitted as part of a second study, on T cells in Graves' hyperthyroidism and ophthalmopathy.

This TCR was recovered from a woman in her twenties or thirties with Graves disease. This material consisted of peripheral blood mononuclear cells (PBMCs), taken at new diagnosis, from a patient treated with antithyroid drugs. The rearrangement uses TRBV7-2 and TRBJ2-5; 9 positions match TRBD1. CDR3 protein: CASSLGGQGTFETQYF. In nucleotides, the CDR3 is TGTGCCAGCAGCTTAGGAGGACAGGGGACGTTTGAGACCCAGTACTTC.